Sequencing of this T cell receptor (beta chain) was carried out in a study of OX40 agonist ivuxolimab in advanced cancers. Whole-study context: An agonistic anti-OX40 (CD134) antibody, ivuxolimab, was used to treat the patients.

The data were produced by immunoSEQ multiplex PCR, yet TCRdb's version contains in-frame clones alone and is incomplete. The table lists 90,000 to 100,000 clones, 85% to 90% of them singletons. Germline assignment: CDR1 SGDLS and CDR2 YYNGEE. This CDR3 is built from 14 residues. V lost 3 bases, J lost 0 bases, and 2 bases stayed unmatched. As for this clone: Its antigen remains unidentified.

Study observations and caveats: No determination was made of the antigen specificity of the expanded peripheral T cells. Mean expanded clone counts were higher in CD8+ than CD4+ T cells.

The sample here was CD4+ or CD8+ T cells sorted from blood, taken in a trial of the OX40 agonist ivuxolimab. This chain uses TRBV9 with TRBJ1-1; the match to TRBD1 covers 7 bases. This sequence was found in an adult with an advanced solid tumor such as melanoma, head and neck, liver or kidney cancer. The CDR3 DNA sequence: TGTGCCAGCAGCGCAGGGGGTATGAACACTGAAGCTTTCTTT. Translated, it gives CASSAGGMNTEAFF.